Many counts were recorded for the clone carrying this T cell receptor (beta chain). With V trimmed by 1 base and J by 2 bases, 8 bases remained unmatched. The V gene's germline CDR1 is SEHNR and CDR2 FQNEAQ (reference sequence). CDR3 length equals 17 residues. One entry per CDR3 protein, called by TCRdb with MiXCR from the multiplex PCR reads. Of about 130,000 distinct CDR3 sequences listed, 21% are singletons. Breast cancer patients provided tissue from their axillary draining lymph nodes. This sample is drawn from a study of breast tumors, draining lymph nodes, adjacent tissues. This receptor was identified in a female donor with breast cancer. Some clones in this sample may be carry-over from other donors' samples. This chain links TRBV7-9 with TRBJ2-7; 10 bases fit TRBD2. The specimen was axillary lymph node tissue. CDR3 in amino acids: CASSLDAAGGPPYEQYF. In nucleotides, the CDR3 is TGTGCCAGCAGCTTAGACGCAGCGGGAGGGCCTCCCTACGAGCAGTACTTC.